What follows are 28 T cell receptor beta chains derived from one specimen sequenced in a study of T cell repertoires in cytomegalovirus infection. MiXCR was run by TCRdb on the reads, yielding one entry per CDR3 protein. Among approximately 170,000 distinct CDR3 sequences listed, around 15% were seen once. Material: PBMCs. These receptors originate from a human donor in good health (CMV status not recorded). Some clones in this sample may be carry-over from other donors' samples.

The chain recombines TRBV28 with TRBJ2-5; D remains ambiguous. CDR1 is MDHEN, CDR2 SYDVKM, per germline. This CDR3 has 15 residues. Between the trimmed V and J ends, which lost 3 bases and 4 bases, there was a span of 15 bases. CDR3 nucleotides: TGTGCCAGCAGTTTGCGTCCTAGGAAGGGAGAGACCCAGTACTTC. It codes for CASSLRPRKGETQYF.

The chain joins TRBV19 to TRBJ1-1, with D possibly matching TRBD1 (6 bases). Germline V gene data show CDR1 as LNHDA and CDR2 as SQIVND (reference sequence). The CDR3 totals 15 residues. Trimming pared 2 bases from V and 0 bases from J, leaving 10 bases between. The CDR3 region has the DNA TGTGCCAGTAGTATACAGGGGAATTTGAACACTGAAGCTTTCTTT. Translated, it gives CASSIQGNLNTEAFF.

Many counts were recorded for this clonotype. The chain combines TRBV10-3 with TRBJ2-7; TRBD1 matches 8 bases. The CDR3 covers 14 residues. In germline, CDR1 is ENHRY, CDR2 SYGVKD. The V gene end was trimmed by 3 bases and the J gene end by 7 bases; junction bases not matched to a gene: 8. The DNA for the CDR3 is TGTGCCATCAGTGACCACGCACAGGGGGAGGAGCAGTACTTC. Protein: CAISDHAQGEEQYF.

This clonotype has just one count. With a much larger clone just one base away, this may be a read error. This sequence joins TRBV10-2 and TRBJ2-5; D call uncertain. This CDR3 spans 11 amino acids. Germline CDR1 reads WSHSY; CDR2 reads SAAADI. V was trimmed by 8 bases and J by 7 bases, leaving 11 bases between them. The CDR3 protein is CASATVATQYF. The CDR3 DNA is TGCGCCAGCGCGACCGTAGCGACCCAGTACTTC.

This chain links TRBV2 with TRBJ1-1, with D possibly matching TRBD1 (5 bases). This CDR3 region has 13 residues. Trimming removed 7 bases at V and 1 base at J, with 10 bases between. Germline V CDR1 and CDR2: SNHLY, FYNNEI. CDR3: CASTWTPNTEAFF. The CDR3 region has the DNA TGTGCCAGCACGTGGACACCGAACACTGAAGCTTTCTTT. The entire variable domain, with the rest obtained from reference TRBV2 and TRBJ1-1, is as follows: EPEVTQTPSHQVTQMGQEVILRCVPISNHLYFYWYRQILGQKVEFLVSFYNNEISEKSEIFDDQFSVERPDGSNFTLKIRSTKLEDSAMYFCASTWTPNTEAFFGQGTRLTVV.

This clonotype was seen many times. V usage is TRBV7-2 and J usage is TRBJ2-2; D gene unclear. Germline V lookup: CDR1 SGHTA, CDR2 FQGNSA. Between the trimmed V and J ends, which lost 7 bases and 2 bases, there was a span of 17 bases. This CDR3 region has 16 residues. In nucleotides, the CDR3 is TGTGCCAGCACCCTCTCGTCCGTGCGAAACACCGGGGAGCTGTTTTTT. Encoded protein: CASTLSSVRNTGELFF.

Ten or more counts support this clonotype. This sequence joins TRBV7-2 and TRBJ2-6, with TRBD1 identical over 12 bases. V lost 4 bases and J lost 4; bases outside the gene matches: 5. Germline loops: CDR1 SGHTA, CDR2 FQGNSA. The CDR3 is 17 amino acids. CDR3 sequence: CASSWGQGAPGANVLTF. The DNA for the CDR3 is TGTGCCAGCAGCTGGGGACAGGGGGCGCCGGGGGCCAACGTCCTGACTTTC. The full variable domain, rest sourced from reference TRBV7-2 and TRBJ2-6, is GAGVSQSPSNKVTEKGKDVELRCDPISGHTALYWYRQSLGQGLEFLIYFQGNSAPDKSGLPSDRFSAERTGGSVSTLTIQRTQQEDSAVYLCASSWGQGAPGANVLTFGAGSRLTVL.

There are a few counts of this clonotype. The rearrangement links TRBV14 to TRBJ1-2; D gene unclear. Germline V gene lookup returns CDR1 SGHDN and CDR2 FVKESK. CDR3 length: 15 residues. Trimming took off 0 bases at V and 6 bases at J, with 14 bases between the two ends. CDR3 DNA: TGTGCCAGCAGCCAAGAACCTGGGAGGGTCCATGGCTACACCTTC. Residues: CASSQEPGRVHGYTF.

The J gene is TRBJ1-4, the V gene TRBV14, with 10 bases lining up with TRBD1. Trimming at V came to 5 bases and at J to 1 base, leaving 4 bases not matched to a gene. Germline CDR1 SGHDN, CDR2 FVKESK. This CDR3 is 16 amino acids long. CDR3 region: CASSFGQGGTNEKLFF. Written as DNA, the CDR3 is TGTGCCAGCAGCTTCGGACAGGGGGGAACTAATGAAAAACTGTTTTTT.

This chain links TRBV5-1 with TRBJ2-2; the D is unclear. Trimming took off 5 bases at V and 0 bases at J, with 8 bases between the two ends. This CDR3 has 14 residues. CDR1 and CDR2 from the germline V gene are SGHRS and YFSETQ. The CDR3 bases are TGCGCCAGCAGAGGAAACACGAACACCGGGGAGCTGTTTTTT. Translating gives CASRGNTNTGELFF.

The chain recombines TRBV10-3 with TRBJ2-3, with D possibly matching TRBD2 (6 bases). Germline assignment: CDR1 ENHRY and CDR2 SYGVKD. The CDR3 totals 14 residues. V was shortened by 6 bases and J by 3 bases, with 13 bases between the two germline ends. In nucleotides, the CDR3 is TGTGCCATCAGATACCGGGACTTGACAGATACGCAGTATTTT. It is translated as CAIRYRDLTDTQYF.

The J gene is TRBJ1-2, the V gene TRBV7-4; 12 bases align to TRBD1. Losses at the gene ends were 5 bases for V and 4 bases for J; bases not matched to a gene: 14. CDR1 SGHVT and CDR2 SQSDAQ come from the germline V gene. This CDR3 spans 18 amino acids. The CDR3 nucleotides read TGTGCCAGCAGCGGAGTCCGGGACAGGGGGCTGAGGGGCTATGGCTACACCTTC. Its translation: CASSGVRDRGLRGYGYTF.

As for this clonotype: The CDR3 does not end in the conserved phenylalanine or tryptophan, so this is likely a read error. CDR3 sequence (DNA): TGTGCCAGCAGCTTAGCGACAGGGATTACGTACAATGAGCAGTTCTTA. As protein: CASSLATGITYNEQFL. This sequence joins TRBV7-8 and TRBJ2-1; 7 bases are shared with TRBD1. Germline V gene lookup returns CDR1 SGHVS and CDR2 FQNEAQ. The CDR3 is made up of 16 amino acids. J gave up 4 bases and V 0 bases, and 6 bases lay outside the gene matches.

This clonotype was seen repeatedly, ten times or more. The chain uses TRBV7-6 and TRBJ2-3; D is possibly TRBD2 (6 bases). From germline, CDR1 is SGHVS and CDR2 FNYEAQ. The CDR3 covers 14 residues. Trimming pared 0 bases from V and 11 bases from J, leaving 15 bases between. The CDR3 bases are TGTGCCAGCAGCTTAGCGGCGGGGTCCCTTGAGCAGTATTTT. Translation gives CASSLAAGSLEQYF.

The chain links TRBV2 to TRBJ1-2; D is unresolved. Trimming took 7 bases from V and 4 from J, leaving 4 bases between them. The CDR3 extends over 10 amino acids. The germline CDR1 and CDR2 sequences are SNHLY and FYNNEI. CDR3 amino acids: CASTAYGYTF. Written as DNA, the CDR3 is TGTGCCAGCACCGCCTATGGCTACACCTTC.

This clonotype was counted at least ten times. The chain carries TRBV7-2 and TRBJ2-5; TRBD2 might be the D (6 bases). Trimming left V 6 bases short and J 6 bases short, with 26 bases between. CDR1 SGHTA and CDR2 FQGNSA come from the germline V gene. This CDR3 is built from 17 residues. The CDR3 protein is CASSLKGLADRAKTQYF. The DNA of the CDR3 is TGTGCCAGCAGTTTGAAGGGGTTAGCGGATAGGGCAAAGACCCAGTACTTC.

The V and J genes are TRBV18 and TRBJ1-4; TRBD1 matches 7 bases. The CDR3 runs to 13 residues. J lost 9 bases, V lost 6 bases, and 7 bases had no gene match. The germline V gene has CDR1 KGHSH and CDR2 LQKENI. The CDR3 loop is CASSPGQDQKLFF. The CDR3 nucleotides are TGTGCCAGCTCTCCTGGACAGGACCAAAAACTGTTTTTT.

This clonotype was detected only a few times. J is TRBJ1-5 and V is TRBV6-2 or TRBV6-3; D perhaps matches TRBD1 (5 bases). V was trimmed by 9 bases and J by 4 bases, leaving 10 bases between them. The CDR3 runs 12 residues. The germline gives CDR1 MNHEY, CDR2 SVGEGT. This CDR3 reads CASHRPNQPQHF. The CDR3 bases are TGTGCCAGTCACAGGCCTAATCAGCCCCAGCATTTT.

This clonotype has at least ten counts. J is TRBJ2-3 and V is TRBV7-8; D ambiguous. This CDR3 spans 13 amino acids. Trimming stripped 6 bases from V and 1 base from J, with 8 bases between. Germline CDR1 reads SGHVS; CDR2 reads FQNEAQ. DNA for the CDR3: TGTGCCAGCAGGAGCCGGGGCACAGATACGCAGTATTTT. This encodes CASRSRGTDTQYF.

This clonotype was detected many times. The CDR3 DNA reads as TGTGCCAGTAGTATGGAAAGGGGGCGGAACACTGAAGCTTTCTTT. This codes for CASSMERGRNTEAFF. V and J are TRBV19 and TRBJ1-1; 7 nucleotides agree with TRBD1. CDR1 LNHDA and CDR2 SQIVND come from the germline V gene (reference sequence). V trimming: 3 bases; J trimming: 1 base; junction bases outside the gene matches: 5. This CDR3 is built from 15 residues. The full variable domain, in which reference TRBV19 and TRBJ1-1 provide the parts outside the CDR3, is DGGITQSPKYLFRKEGQNVTLSCEQNLNHDAMYWYRQDPGQGLRLIYYSQIVNDFQKGDIAEGYSVSREKKESFPLTVTSAQKNPTAFYLCASSMERGRNTEAFFGQGTRLTVV.

V usage is TRBV29-1 and J usage is TRBJ2-2; 11 nucleotides line up with TRBD2. The CDR3 is 17 amino acids. The junction had 4 bases not matched to a gene; V was cut back by 1 base and J by 0 bases. CDR1 and CDR2 from the germline V gene are SQVTM and ANQGSEA. The CDR3 region is CSVEGGTSGANTGELFF. Written as DNA, the CDR3 is TGCAGCGTTGAAGGTGGGACTAGCGGAGCGAACACCGGGGAGCTGTTTTTT.

The chain has TRBV29-1 and TRBJ2-5; D uncertain. Germline CDR1 is SQVTM and CDR2 is ANQGSEA. The CDR3 consists of 13 residues. Trimming took off 2 bases at V and 5 bases at J, with 12 bases between the two ends. The CDR3 protein is CSVEIGLGETQYF. The CDR3 DNA reads as TGCAGCGTTGAAATTGGGTTGGGGGAGACCCAGTACTTC.

The V and J genes are TRBV20-1 and TRBJ2-7, with D possibly called TRBD1 or TRBD2 (5 bases each). Germline loops: CDR1 DFQATT, CDR2 SNEGSKA (reference sequence). CDR3 size: 13 residues. Trimming removed 3 bases from V and 3 bases from J, with 12 bases in between. The CDR3, as DNA: TGCAGTGCTAGCGGCGTGGGGGACTACGAGCAGTACTTC. Protein product: CSASGVGDYEQYF.

In its sample, this clonotype was seen many times. The V and J genes are TRBV12-5 and TRBJ2-6; weak D call: TRBD1 (7 bases). This CDR3 has 17 residues. The germline V gene encodes CDR1 LGHNT and CDR2 FRNRAP. V lost 4 bases and J 0 bases, leaving 13 bases between the germline ends. The CDR3 sequence: CASGSQGGASGANVLTF. The DNA for the CDR3 is TGTGCTAGTGGTTCCCAGGGGGGCGCCTCTGGGGCCAACGTCCTGACTTTC. Full variable domain (rest looked up from reference TRBV12-5 and TRBJ2-6): DARVTQTPRHKVTEMGQEVTMRCQPILGHNTVFWYRQTMMQGLELLAYFRNRAPLDDSGMPKDRFSAEMPDATLATLKIQPSEPRDSAVYFCASGSQGGASGANVLTFGAGSRLTVL.

The chain has TRBV20-1 and TRBJ1-1, with D maybe TRBD1 (5 bases). The CDR3 has 12 residues. Looked up from germline, CDR1 is DFQATT and CDR2 is SNEGSKA (reference sequence). V was cut by 5 bases and J by 3 bases, with 10 bases left in between. The CDR3, as DNA: TGCAGTGCTCCTAAAGGGGACACTGAAGCTTTCTTT. Translated, it gives CSAPKGDTEAFF.

This clonotype has at least ten counts. The CDR3 bases are TGTGCCAGCAGTTTATGGCGCGGCGGAGCGAAGCCTGAAAAAGAGACCCAGTACTTC. Protein: CASSLWRGGAKPEKETQYF. The chain couples TRBV28 to TRBJ2-5; no firm D call. Germline CDR1 and CDR2: MDHEN and SYDVKM. The CDR3 totals 19 residues. Trimming cost V 0 bases and J 3 bases, with 23 bases left between them.

This chain connects TRBV20-1 to TRBJ1-6; the match to TRBD1 covers 7 bases. V shed 6 bases and J 7 bases; nucleotides not matched to a gene: 12. CDR1 DFQATT and CDR2 SNEGSKA come from the germline V gene (reference sequence). This CDR3 region has 15 residues. The CDR3 DNA follows: TGCAGTGCAAAAAATCCGACAGGGACCAATTCACCCCTCCACTTT. Residues: CSAKNPTGTNSPLHF.

In this sample, this clonotype turned up a few times. V is TRBV4-1 and J is TRBJ2-7, with 8 bases fitting TRBD1. The CDR3 is made up of 15 amino acids. The germline gives CDR1 MGHRA, CDR2 YSYEKL. Trimming at V came to 1 base and at J to 2 bases, leaving 4 bases not matched to a gene. The CDR3 DNA sequence: TGCGCCAGCAGCCAAGCCGAGACAGGGGCCTACGAGCAGTACTTC. Translation: CASSQAETGAYEQYF.